This TCR beta chain appears in the sequencing data of a study of cytomegalovirus exposure and HLA in healthy donors. At the level of the study: Earlier results showed 90 million to 120 million unique TCR beta sequences derived from approximately 180 million T cells.

The primer mix had 60 Vbeta and 13 Jbeta primers. Sequenced by immunoSEQ multiplex PCR; TCRdb stores in-frame clones only, minus some. The sample yields approximately 160,000 clones, approximately 80% seen once. The germline V gene encodes CDR1 MNHEY and CDR2 SVGAGI. The CDR3 length is 15 residues. V lost 5 bases and J 2 bases, leaving 16 bases between the germline ends. The TCR originated in a woman aged 40-49 years in good health and CMV-seropositive. This chain connects TRBV6-5 to TRBJ2-7; a possible D gene is TRBD1 (6 bases). Material: PBMCs. The CDR3 region has the DNA TGTGCCAGCAGTAGTGTCCGGACAGTTACCTACGAGCAGTACTTC. It specifies CASSSVRTVTYEQYF.